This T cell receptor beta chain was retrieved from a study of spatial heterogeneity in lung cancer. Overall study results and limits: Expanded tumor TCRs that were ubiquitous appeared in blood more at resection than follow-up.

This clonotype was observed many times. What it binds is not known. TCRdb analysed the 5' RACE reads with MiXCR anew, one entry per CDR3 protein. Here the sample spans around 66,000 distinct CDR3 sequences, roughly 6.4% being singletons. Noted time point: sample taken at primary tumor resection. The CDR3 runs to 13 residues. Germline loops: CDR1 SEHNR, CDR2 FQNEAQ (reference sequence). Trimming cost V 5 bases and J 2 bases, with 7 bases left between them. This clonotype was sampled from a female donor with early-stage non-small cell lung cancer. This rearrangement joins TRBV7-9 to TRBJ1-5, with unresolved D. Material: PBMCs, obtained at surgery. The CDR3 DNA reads TGTGCCAGCAGCGCCTGGGGCAATCAGCCCCAGCATTTT. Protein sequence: CASSAWGNQPQHF.